A selection of T cell receptor beta chains follows, all from one sample in a study of blood T cell repertoires in COVID-19. Assay: immunoSEQ multiplex PCR; the TCRdb copy retains only in-frame clones and omits some. The data show about 180,000 clones, with 87% seen just once and about 1.6% held by the top ten. Sequencing input: peripheral blood. These receptors all come from a woman aged 50 to 60 with acute or convalescent COVID-19. CDR3s include the opening cysteine and the closing phenylalanine or tryptophan.

J | V | CDR3
TRBJ1-6 | TRBV18 | CASSLPGGNSPLHF
TRBJ2-5 | TRBV7-2 | CASSFTSGGKETQYF
TRBJ2-5 | TRBV5-6 | CASSSTGVEETQYF
TRBJ2-7 | TRBV19 | CASSTGLAGDEQYF
TRBJ1-2 | TRBV19 | CASSTHMAFNYGYTF
TRBJ2-5 | TRBV3-1/TRBV3-2 | CASSQGLTRETQYF
TRBJ1-1 | TRBV7-9 | CASSSKTGGTEAFF
TRBJ2-5 | TRBV7-9 | CASTEQGWETQYF
TRBJ2-2 | TRBV9 | CASSIAKSNTGELFF
TRBJ2-5 | TRBV6-5 | CASSYSGVGGETQYF
TRBJ2-1 | TRBV23-1 | CASSHFRLAVGRNNEQFF
TRBJ2-2 | TRBV3-1/TRBV3-2 | CASSQDPTGELFF
TRBJ1-1 | TRBV13 | CASSRETGVAFF
TRBJ1-1 | TRBV19 | CASSISGSNTEAFF
TRBJ2-7 | TRBV6-6 | CASSYSRREEQYF
TRBJ2-2 | TRBV7-9 | CASSPWTGGGTGELFF
TRBJ2-7 | TRBV19 | CASSGRDNEQYF
TRBJ1-2 | TRBV6-5 | CASRESETFYGYTF
TRBJ2-1 | TRBV11-3 | CASSSNLAGAREEQFF
TRBJ1-5 | TRBV19 | CASSLQGTNQPQHF
TRBJ1-4 | TRBV30 | CAWSRQREKLFF
TRBJ1-2 | TRBV6-5 | CASSQGNGYTF
TRBJ2-5 | TRBV5-4 | CASSSPAGGTETQYF
TRBJ2-1 | TRBV7-3 | CASSSTGSSSYNEQFF
TRBJ2-5 | TRBV7-8 | CASSLGALAEETQYF
TRBJ1-1 | TRBV15 | CATSSLRGSWEAFF
TRBJ1-1 | TRBV5-1 | CASSHETGWGTEAFF
TRBJ1-2 | TRBV5-1 | CASRSGTGELNYGYTF
TRBJ1-5 | TRBV29-1 | CSAGTTDQPQHF
TRBJ1-3 | TRBV4-1 | CASSQDSSSGNTIYF
TRBJ1-1 | TRBV5-4 | CASSLPGQGAEAFF
TRBJ1-2 | TRBV11-2 | CASSSRTAYNYGYTF
TRBJ2-5 | TRBV4-2 | CASSQVQGVQTQYF
TRBJ2-6 | TRBV28 | CASRPRSGANVLTF
TRBJ1-2 | TRBV5-6 | CASSQGGYGYTF
TRBJ1-1 | TRBV10-3 | CAISVPSGQMNTEAFF
TRBJ1-2 | TRBV9 | CASSVGTGGFYGYTF